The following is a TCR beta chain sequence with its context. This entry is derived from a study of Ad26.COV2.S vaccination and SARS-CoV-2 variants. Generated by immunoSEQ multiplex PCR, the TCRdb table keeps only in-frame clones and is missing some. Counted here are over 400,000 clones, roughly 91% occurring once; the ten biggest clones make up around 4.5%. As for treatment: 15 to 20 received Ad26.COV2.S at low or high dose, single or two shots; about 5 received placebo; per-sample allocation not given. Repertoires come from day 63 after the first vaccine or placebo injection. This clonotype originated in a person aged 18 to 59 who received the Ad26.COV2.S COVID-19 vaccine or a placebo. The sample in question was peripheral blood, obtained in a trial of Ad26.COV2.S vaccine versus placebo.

The CDR3 nucleotides read TGTGCCAGCAGCCGACTTAGCGGAGGGGAGGAGACCCAGTACTTC. This gives the protein CASSRLSGGEETQYF. The V gene is TRBV4-2, the J gene TRBJ2-5, with a possible D match to TRBD2 (6 bases). From germline, CDR1 is LGHNA and CDR2 YNFKEQ. This CDR3 is 15 amino acids long. Deletions cut 4 bases from V and 5 bases from J, with 17 bases between.